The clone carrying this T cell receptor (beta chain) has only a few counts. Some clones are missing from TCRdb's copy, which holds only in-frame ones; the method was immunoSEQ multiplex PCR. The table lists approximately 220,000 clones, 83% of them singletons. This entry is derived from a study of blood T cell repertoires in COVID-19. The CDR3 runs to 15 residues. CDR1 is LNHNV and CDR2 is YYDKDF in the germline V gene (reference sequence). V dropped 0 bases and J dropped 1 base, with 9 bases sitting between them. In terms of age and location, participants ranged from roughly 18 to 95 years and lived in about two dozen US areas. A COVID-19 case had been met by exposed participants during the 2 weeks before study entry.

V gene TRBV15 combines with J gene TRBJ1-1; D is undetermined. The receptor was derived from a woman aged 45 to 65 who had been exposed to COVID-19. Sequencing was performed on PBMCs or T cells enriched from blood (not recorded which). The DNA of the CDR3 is TGTGCCACCAGCAGAGATGGTTACTGGAACACTGAAGCTTTCTTT. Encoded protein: CATSRDGYWNTEAFF.